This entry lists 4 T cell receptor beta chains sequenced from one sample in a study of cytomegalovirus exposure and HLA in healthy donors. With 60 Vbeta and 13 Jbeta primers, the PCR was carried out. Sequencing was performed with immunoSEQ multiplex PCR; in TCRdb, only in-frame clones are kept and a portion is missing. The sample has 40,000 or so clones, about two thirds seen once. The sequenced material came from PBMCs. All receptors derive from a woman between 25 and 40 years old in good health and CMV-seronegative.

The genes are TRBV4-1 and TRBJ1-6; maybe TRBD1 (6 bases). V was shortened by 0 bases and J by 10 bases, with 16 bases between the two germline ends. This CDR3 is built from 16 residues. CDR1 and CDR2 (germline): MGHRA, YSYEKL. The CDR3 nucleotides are TGCGCCAGCAGCCAAGAGCTTTTCAGGGGCGGGTCACCCCTCCACTTT. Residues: CASSQELFRGGSPLHF.

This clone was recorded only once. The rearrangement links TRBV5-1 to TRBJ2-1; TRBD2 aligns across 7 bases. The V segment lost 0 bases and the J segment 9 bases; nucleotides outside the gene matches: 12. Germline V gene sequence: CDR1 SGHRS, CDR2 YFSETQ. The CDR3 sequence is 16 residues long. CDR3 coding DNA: TGCGCCAGCAGCTTGGAAGCGGGAATCTCCCAAGGTGAGCAGTTCTTC. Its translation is CASSLEAGISQGEQFF.

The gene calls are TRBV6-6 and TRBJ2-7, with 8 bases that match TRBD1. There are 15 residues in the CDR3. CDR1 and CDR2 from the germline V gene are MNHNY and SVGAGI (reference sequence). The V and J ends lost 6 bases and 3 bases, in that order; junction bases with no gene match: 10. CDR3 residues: CASSHTTRGLYEQYF. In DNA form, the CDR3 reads TGTGCCAGCAGCCACACCACCAGGGGGCTCTACGAGCAGTACTTC.

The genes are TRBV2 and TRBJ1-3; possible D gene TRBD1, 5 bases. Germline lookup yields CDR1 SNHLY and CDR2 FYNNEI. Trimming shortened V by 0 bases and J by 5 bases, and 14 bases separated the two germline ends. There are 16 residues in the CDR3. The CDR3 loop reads CASSEALTAPRNTIYF. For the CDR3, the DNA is TGTGCCAGCAGTGAAGCTCTGACAGCACCCAGAAACACCATATATTTT.